The 16 T cell receptor beta chains given below trace back to one sample, sequenced in a study of CD8+CD57+ T cells in acquired aplastic anemia. The patients chosen for sequencing had shown expansion of CD8+CD57+ cells (detected by flow cytometry). Genomic DNA constituted the template upon which TCR beta VDJ and CDR3 profiling was performed. A single record per CDR3 protein comes from TCRdb applying MiXCR to the reads. The sample carries over 150,000 distinct CDR3 sequences, 63% recorded once. Sequencing was performed on sorted CD4+, CD8+, or CD8+CD57+ T cells (not recorded which) from PBMCs. The receptors were sampled from a human donor with aplastic anemia.

The chain has TRBV16 and TRBJ2-7; D not resolved. This CDR3 is built from 11 residues. Trimming left V 4 bases short and J 6 bases short, with 7 bases between. Germline V CDR1 and CDR2: KGHSY, FQNENV. CDR3 in amino acids: CASSLHTEQYF. As DNA, the CDR3 is TGTGCCAGCAGCCTTCACACCGAGCAGTACTTC.

As DNA, the CDR3 is TGTGCCAGCAGTGGGGACAGGGGATATGGCTACACCTTC. Protein sequence: CASSGDRGYGYTF. The rearrangement uses TRBV27 and TRBJ1-2, with TRBD1 matching over 10 bases. Germline V gives CDR1 MNHEY, CDR2 SMNVEV (reference sequence). The CDR3 loop spans 13 amino acids. Losses at the gene ends were 5 bases for V and 5 bases for J; bases not matched to a gene: 2.

This chain connects TRBV7-6 to TRBJ2-3; a possible D gene is TRBD2 (5 bases). The V gene's germline CDR1 is SGHVS and CDR2 FNYEAQ. The CDR3 contains 16 residues. Between the trimmed V and J ends, which lost 5 bases and 3 bases, there was a span of 18 bases. The CDR3 DNA reads TGTGCCAGCAGCCCCTTCGCGGGCCGACAAACAGATACGCAGTATTTT. Its protein is CASSPFAGRQTDTQYF. The complete variable domain, with remaining parts taken from reference TRBV7-6 and TRBJ2-3, reads GAGVSQSPRYKVTKRGQDVALRCDPISGHVSLYWYRQALGQGPEFLTYFNYEAQQDKSGLPNDRFSAERPEGSISTLTIQRTEQRDSAMYRCASSPFAGRQTDTQYFGPGTRLTVL.

The chain couples TRBV27 to TRBJ2-3, with 11 positions matching TRBD2. V lost 1 base and J lost 1; bases outside the gene matches: 1. This CDR3 has 16 amino acids. Germline V CDR1 and CDR2: MNHEY, SMNVEV (reference sequence). CDR3 in amino acids: CASSLLLAGGTDTQYF. CDR3 bases: TGTGCCAGCAGTTTATTACTAGCGGGGGGCACAGATACGCAGTATTTT.

Worth noting for this clonotype: Just one base apart from a much larger clone, this may be a read error. The CDR3 does not end in the conserved phenylalanine or tryptophan, so this is likely a read error. This sequence joins TRBV7-9 and TRBJ1-1, with no clear D. Germline V gene lookup returns CDR1 SEHNR and CDR2 FQNEAQ (reference sequence). Trimming pared 5 bases from V and 2 bases from J, leaving 12 bases between. This CDR3 spans 14 amino acids. The CDR3, as DNA: TGTGCCAGCAGCAAATATCACACCAACACTGAAGCTTTCTCT. As protein: CASSKYHTNTEAFS.

The V gene is TRBV5-6, the J gene TRBJ2-5, with 15 bases aligning to TRBD2. CDR1 and CDR2 from the germline V gene are SGHDT and YYEEEE. With 0 bases clipped from V and 4 bases from J, the junction kept 13 bases outside the gene matches. This CDR3 is built from 20 residues. The CDR3 DNA is TGTGCCAGCAGCTTGGGAAGGACTAGCGGGGGGGCCCTGGATCGAGAGACCCAGTACTTC. It translates to CASSLGRTSGGALDRETQYF.

This chain links TRBV7-6 with TRBJ2-3; the D gene could be TRBD1 or TRBD2 (5 bases each). Germline lookup yields CDR1 SGHVS and CDR2 FNYEAQ. Trimming cost V 5 bases and J 2 bases, with 17 bases left between them. This CDR3 is 16 amino acids long. The CDR3 nucleotides are TGTGCCAGCAGCCCACAGGCCCTTGGACTCACAGATACGCAGTATTTT. Amino acid sequence: CASSPQALGLTDTQYF.

CDR3 residues: CASSDNTDTQYF. DNA of the CDR3: TGTGCCAGCAGTGATAACACAGATACGCAGTATTTT. This sequence joins TRBV2 and TRBJ2-3, with no clear D. The germline gives CDR1 SNHLY, CDR2 FYNNEI. Deletions cut 3 bases from V and 2 bases from J, with 3 bases between. CDR3 size: 12 residues.

This clonotype is a singleton in its sample. The chain combines TRBV20-1 with TRBJ2-3; tentatively, D is TRBD1 (6 bases). V lost 6 bases to trimming and J lost 6 bases, with 13 bases between them. This CDR3 region has 12 residues. Germline lookup yields CDR1 DFQATT and CDR2 SNEGSKA (reference sequence). Here the CDR3 reads CSAPTGSDTQYF. Written as DNA, the CDR3 is TGCAGTGCGCCTACAGGGTCGGATACGCAGTATTTT.

The sample holds a few counts of this clonotype. Without the conserved terminal phenylalanine or tryptophan, this CDR3 likely stems from a read error. Because the CDR3's place on the DNA is in doubt, the DNA is left out and the CDR3 is given as listed by TCRdb. This chain joins TRBV2 and TRBJ1-4. The CDR3 length equals 14 residues, ends included. Germline V gene sequence: CDR1 SNHLY, CDR2 FYNNEI. CDR3 residues: CASSVRDYEQYFGP.

The rearrangement uses TRBV11-2 and TRBJ1-1, with no clear D. The V end was cut by 7 bases, the J end by 4 bases, with 16 bases between. The CDR3 is 14 amino acids. In germline, CDR1 is SGHAT, CDR2 FQNNGV. CDR3 region: CASTLEVLGTEAFF. CDR3 nucleotide sequence: TGTGCCAGCACCTTGGAGGTCCTCGGCACTGAAGCTTTCTTT.

The chain recombines TRBV25-1 with TRBJ2-3, with D possibly being TRBD1 or TRBD2 (5 bases each). There are 16 residues in the CDR3. CDR1 is MGHDK and CDR2 is SYGVNS in the germline V gene. The V end was cut by 5 bases, the J end by 0 bases, with 15 bases between. CDR3 sequence reads: CASSPPGTASTDTQYF. CDR3 bases: TGTGCCAGCAGTCCCCCTGGGACCGCTAGCACAGATACGCAGTATTTT.

The chain joins TRBV10-1 to TRBJ2-7; TRBD1 aligns across 8 bases. The junction had 9 bases not matched to a gene; V was cut back by 6 bases and J by 2 bases. This CDR3 region has 15 residues. Germline V gene sequence: CDR1 WNHNN, CDR2 SYGVQD (reference sequence). The DNA of the CDR3 is TGCGCCAGCAGCTTGGTGCCGGACAGGGCCTACGAGCAGTACTTC. Translation: CASSLVPDRAYEQYF.

The rearrangement uses TRBV4-2 and TRBJ2-1; D gene unclear. V lost 0 bases to trimming and J lost 0 bases, with 12 bases between them. Germline CDR1 LGHNA, CDR2 YNFKEQ. The CDR3 is 17 amino acids. The CDR3 nucleotides are TGTGCCAGCAGCCAAGATGGGAACCTCAACTCCTACAATGAGCAGTTCTTC. Amino acid sequence: CASSQDGNLNSYNEQFF.

In its sample, this clonotype was seen many times. In DNA, the CDR3 is TGTGCCAGCAGCGCACCTTTGGCGAACTACAATGAGCAGTTCTTC. Encoded protein: CASSAPLANYNEQFF. V and J are TRBV7-2 and TRBJ2-1; unclear D gene. The CDR3 has 15 residues. Per germline, CDR1 SGHTA and CDR2 FQGNSA. Deletions cut 5 bases from V and 3 bases from J, with 14 bases between.

J is TRBJ2-7 and V is TRBV10-3; 8 bases are a match to TRBD1. V was clipped by 4 bases and J by 3 bases; unmatched bases: 8. CDR3 length: 15 residues. Germline V gene data show CDR1 as ENHRY and CDR2 as SYGVKD. The CDR3: CAISGGTGRNYEQYF. The CDR3 DNA follows: TGTGCCATCAGTGGAGGGACAGGAAGAAACTACGAGCAGTACTTC.